A single sample gave rise to the 11 T cell receptor beta chains below, sequenced in a study of T cell responses to AZD1222 COVID-19 vaccine. Data came from immunoSEQ multiplex PCR; TCRdb stores just in-frame clones and leaves some out. Of around 150,000 clones in the sample, 88% were seen once. Here the sequenced sample was peripheral blood, taken 28 days after the second AZD1222 dose. Receptor source: an adult who received the AZD1222 COVID-19 vaccine.

The chain is built from TRBV2 and TRBJ2-5; D might be TRBD1 (6 bases). CDR1 SNHLY and CDR2 FYNNEI come from the germline V gene. The germline V and J ends were trimmed by 8 bases and 7 bases, with 20 bases remaining between them. CDR3 length equals 14 residues. DNA of the CDR3: TGTGCCAGCGTAAGACAGGAGACCTCCGGGACCCAGTACTTC. Encoded protein: CASVRQETSGTQYF.

The CDR3 is CASSWGTASYEQYF. The CDR3 nucleotides read TGTGCCAGCAGCTGGGGGACAGCCTCCTACGAGCAGTACTTC. The V and J genes are TRBV5-4 and TRBJ2-7; 7 bases agree with TRBD1. Germline V lookup: CDR1 SGHNT, CDR2 YYREEE (reference sequence). The V segment lost 3 bases and the J segment 0 bases; nucleotides outside the gene matches: 3. CDR3 length: 14 residues. Combining the CDR3 with reference TRBV5-4 and TRBJ2-7 gives the whole variable domain ETGVTQSPTHLIKTRGQQVTLRCSSQSGHNTVSWYQQALGQGPQFIFQYYREEENGRGNFPPRFSGLQFPNYSSELNVNALELDDSALYLCASSWGTASYEQYFGPGTRLTVT.

This chain links TRBV10-3 with TRBJ1-1; a possible D gene is TRBD1 (6 bases). The V and J ends lost 8 bases and 6 bases respectively, with 16 bases between them. The CDR3 has 13 residues. Germline assignment: CDR1 ENHRY and CDR2 SYGVKD. For the CDR3, the DNA is TGTGCCATCGGGGGCACCTACGGGTCTGAAGCTTTCTTT. The encoded protein is CAIGGTYGSEAFF.

The chain links TRBV6-5 to TRBJ2-7, with 8 bases fitting TRBD1. Germline CDR1 and CDR2: MNHEY and SVGAGI. This CDR3 contains 14 residues. V shed 6 bases, J shed 5 bases, and the junction held 9 bases outside the gene matches. CDR3 loop: CASSKPDRGHEQYF. CDR3 in DNA: TGTGCCAGCAGCAAACCTGACAGGGGACACGAGCAGTACTTC.

This chain's CDR3 is CASSFGGDNEQFF. The CDR3 DNA is TGTGCCAGCAGTTTCGGGGGGGACAATGAGCAGTTCTTC. J is TRBJ2-1 and V is TRBV6-5; 8 nucleotides line up with TRBD2. Germline trimming cut 4 bases from V and 5 bases from J; bases unmatched to any gene: 1. CDR3 length: 13 amino acids. Germline loops: CDR1 MNHEY, CDR2 SVGAGI.

This chain connects TRBV5-6 to TRBJ1-2, with D possibly being TRBD1 (6 bases). Per the germline V gene, CDR1 is SGHDT and CDR2 is YYEEEE. This CDR3 spans 15 amino acids. Deletions cut 4 bases from V and 7 bases from J, with 20 bases between. The DNA of the CDR3 is TGTGCCAGCAGCCAGGGCGGTTTGACAGGCCCTGGCTACACCTTC. Translation: CASSQGGLTGPGYTF.

For the CDR3, the DNA is TGTGCCAGCAGCTTTCGAGGGACCCAGTACTTC. This encodes CASSFRGTQYF. The gene calls are TRBV7-9 and TRBJ2-5, with D uncertain. Germline CDR1 SEHNR, CDR2 FQNEAQ (reference sequence). V was shortened by 3 bases and J by 7 bases, with 6 bases between the two germline ends. The CDR3 length is 11 residues.

The chain employs TRBV7-9 and TRBJ1-1, with D perhaps matching TRBD1 (5 bases). With 3 bases removed from V and 6 bases from J, the gap between germline ends came to 14 bases. This CDR3 contains 14 residues. Germline V lookup: CDR1 SEHNR, CDR2 FQNEAQ (reference sequence). The CDR3 DNA follows: TGTGCCAGCAGCTTTGACAGAAGCGGTGCTGAAGCTTTCTTT. The encoded protein is CASSFDRSGAEAFF.

As DNA, the CDR3 is TGTGCCACCAGCAGAGTTGGTAACACTGAAGCTTTCTTT. Protein product: CATSRVGNTEAFF. This chain uses TRBV15 with TRBJ1-1; D call uncertain. The CDR3 spans 13 residues. From germline, CDR1 is LNHNV and CDR2 YYDKDF (reference sequence). The V gene lost 1 base and the J gene lost 2 bases, with 5 bases spanning the gap.

This clone was seen just once. The chain employs TRBV27 and TRBJ1-1, with D perhaps TRBD1 (6 bases). CDR3 length: 15 amino acids. The germline V and J ends were trimmed by 1 base and 1 base, with 10 bases remaining between them. Per germline, CDR1 MNHEY and CDR2 SMNVEV (reference sequence). The CDR3 spells CASSLFRGPNTEAFF. The CDR3 DNA sequence: TGTGCCAGCAGTTTATTTCGGGGGCCGAACACTGAAGCTTTCTTT.

V usage is TRBV5-6 and J usage is TRBJ2-5; D gene ambiguous. Germline assignment: CDR1 SGHDT and CDR2 YYEEEE. The CDR3 is 14 residues long. V lost 4 bases and J 2 bases, leaving 12 bases between the germline ends. CDR3 in DNA: TGTGCCAGCAGCCGCCAGAATACACAAGAGACCCAGTACTTC. Translating it yields CASSRQNTQETQYF.